This TCR beta chain appears in the sequencing data of a study of low-dose radiotherapy and immunotherapy resistance in tumors. About the research overall: Radiation delivery to Cohort 1 consisted of 0.5 Gy per fraction every 2 weeks, summing to 6.5 Gy. With cycle 1 day 1 as the start, patients took oral aspirin 300 mg daily for four cycles. Intravenous cyclophosphamide 200 mg/m2 was given every two weeks, one day before radiation and immunotherapy. Treatment of Cohort 2 consisted of 1 Gy per fraction every two weeks, amounting to 13 Gy over 26 weeks.

Time point noted: before trial treatment. Germline V lookup: CDR1 MNHEY, CDR2 SMNVEV (reference sequence). V gave up 6 bases and J gave up 1 base, with 15 bases separating them. This CDR3 has 15 residues. Priming of first-strand cDNA relied on TRAV- and TRBV-specific primers (covering alpha and beta chains). The PCR that amplified TCRs ran for roughly 20 cycles, relying on a constant-region primer and a V-primer adapter. TCRdb reprocessed the reads with MiXCR, giving one entry per CDR3 protein. The table shows approximately 84,000 distinct CDR3 sequences, with about 18% occurring only once. This clonotype was sampled from a male donor with prostate cancer. The V and J genes are TRBV27 and TRBJ1-2; D is uncertain. The sample in question was PBMCs, obtained before treatment. The CDR3 reads CASSVGSYGNYGYTF. CDR3 coding DNA: TGTGCCAGCAGCGTGGGGTCATATGGTAACTATGGCTACACCTTC.